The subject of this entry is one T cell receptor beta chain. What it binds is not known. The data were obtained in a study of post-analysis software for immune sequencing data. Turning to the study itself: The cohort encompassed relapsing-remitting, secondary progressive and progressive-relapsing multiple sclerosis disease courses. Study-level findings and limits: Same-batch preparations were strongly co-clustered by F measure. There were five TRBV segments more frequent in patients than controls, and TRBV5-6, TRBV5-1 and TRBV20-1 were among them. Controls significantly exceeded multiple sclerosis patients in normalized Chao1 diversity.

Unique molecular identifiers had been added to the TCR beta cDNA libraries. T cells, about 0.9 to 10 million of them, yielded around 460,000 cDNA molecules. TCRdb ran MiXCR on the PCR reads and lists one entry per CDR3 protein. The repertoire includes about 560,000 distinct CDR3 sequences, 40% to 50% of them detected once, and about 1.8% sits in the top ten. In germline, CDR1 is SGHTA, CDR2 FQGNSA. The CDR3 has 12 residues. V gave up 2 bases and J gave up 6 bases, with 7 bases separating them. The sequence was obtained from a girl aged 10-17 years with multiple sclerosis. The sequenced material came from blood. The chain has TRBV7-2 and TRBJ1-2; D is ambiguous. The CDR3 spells CASSLKGNGYTF. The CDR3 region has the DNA TGTGCCAGCAGCTTAAAAGGAAATGGCTACACCTTC.